These T cell receptor beta chains were read from a single sample in a study of early T cells in non-severe SARS-CoV-2 infection. TCRdb called the 5' RACE reads again in MiXCR, with one record for every CDR3 protein. The sample carries tens of thousands of distinct CDR3 sequences, about a tenth recorded once. The material was whole blood, obtained at baseline. The receptor source for this set is an adult who was a healthcare worker with PCR-confirmed SARS-CoV-2 infection or an uninfected control (not recorded which). Each CDR3 is given with its conserved first and last residue. D genes are given only for firm matches. Only some rows state a clone size, as once, few, many or a class for expanded clones.

length,V,D,J,size,DNA,CDR3
15,TRBV28,TRBD2,TRBJ2-1,few,TGTGCCAGCAGTTCCACTAGCGGGAGGGCCGTTGAGCAGTTCTTC,CASSSTSGRAVEQFF
13,TRBV12-3/TRBV12-4,NA,TRBJ1-5,NA,TGTGCCAGCAGTCTCACACAGGATCAGCCCCAGCATTTT,CASSLTQDQPQHF
14,TRBV27,TRBD2,TRBJ2-7,NA,TGTGCCAGCAGTTTATCGCGGGGGACCTACGAGCAGTACTTC,CASSLSRGTYEQYF
16,TRBV6-2/TRBV6-3,NA,TRBJ2-2,NA,TGTGCCACCCTCAGTTACCAGTCCCTATACACCGGGGAGCTGTTTTTT,CATLSYQSLYTGELFF
14,TRBV5-5,TRBD2,TRBJ2-4,many,TGTGCCAGCAGCGTGACTAGCGGTCAAAACATTCAGTACTTC,CASSVTSGQNIQYF
15,TRBV20-1,NA,TRBJ1-1,few,TGCAGTGCTAGAGATCGGGAGGTAGGCGAGCCTGAAGCTTTCTTT,CSARDREVGEPEAFF
14,TRBV7-8,NA,TRBJ2-3,NA,TGTGCCAGCAGCTTAAGGTCTAGCACAGATACGCAGTATTTT,CASSLRSSTDTQYF
17,TRBV21-1,NA,TRBJ2-5,few,TGTGCCAGCAGCAAAGGGACTAGCGGGACGAAACAAGAGACCCAGTACTTC,CASSKGTSGTKQETQYF
13,TRBV28,NA,TRBJ2-7,many,TGTGCCAGCAGTTCTTCTTTCTCCTACGAGCAGTACTTC,CASSSSFSYEQYF
16,TRBV4-2,TRBD1,TRBJ2-4,few,TGTGCCAGCAGCCAAGATAGGGGACAGGGAAAAAACATTCAGTACTTC,CASSQDRGQGKNIQYF
15,TRBV20-1,NA,TRBJ2-7,many,TGCAGTGCTAGAGTCCAAGGGAGACCCACCTACGAGCAGTACTTC,CSARVQGRPTYEQYF
12,TRBV7-9,NA,TRBJ2-5,many,TGTGCCAGCGGACAGCTCCAAGAGACCCAGTACTTC,CASGQLQETQYF
17,TRBV11-2,NA,TRBJ2-2,many,TGTGCCAGCAGCCCCGGAAACTGGGACATTAACACCGGGGAGCTGTTTTTT,CASSPGNWDINTGELFF
13,TRBV6-2/TRBV6-3,NA,TRBJ2-7,NA,TGTGCCAGCAGCCAGAGTCAGATTACCGAGCAGTACTTC,CASSQSQITEQYF
15,TRBV7-2,NA,TRBJ1-4,many,TGTGCCAGCAGCCAAGACGGTGCAACTAATGAAAAACTGTTTTTT,CASSQDGATNEKLFF
14,TRBV11-2,NA,TRBJ1-4,many,TGTGCCAGCAGCTTGGACAACGGAAATGAAAAACTGTTTTTT,CASSLDNGNEKLFF
14,TRBV27,NA,TRBJ2-1,NA,TGTGCCAGCAGTTTTGACCTGAGCTACAATGAGCAGTTCTTC,CASSFDLSYNEQFF
16,TRBV4-2,TRBD2,TRBJ2-2,NA,TGTGCCAGCAGCCAAGGAGGGTCTAGCGGAACCGGGGAGCTGTTTTTT,CASSQGGSSGTGELFF
15,TRBV29-1,NA,TRBJ2-7,many,TGCAGCGTTGAGGTTGACACTGAAAACTCCTACGAGCAGTACTTC,CSVEVDTENSYEQYF
16,TRBV28,TRBD1,TRBJ1-4,few,TGTGCCAGCAGTCCCACCCCGGGACAGATAGGGGAAAAACTGTTTTTT,CASSPTPGQIGEKLFF
13,TRBV7-8,NA,TRBJ2-4,many,TGTGCCAGCAGCCGGGGAAACAAAAACATTCAGTACTTC,CASSRGNKNIQYF
14,TRBV19,NA,TRBJ2-7,few,TGTGCCAGTAGTATAGGATCAGGAGGTTACGAGCAGTACTTC,CASSIGSGGYEQYF
15,TRBV20-1,TRBD2,TRBJ2-1,few,TGCAGTGCTAGAGCTAGCGGGAGAGGGTACAATGAGCAGTTCTTC,CSARASGRGYNEQFF
13,TRBV12-3/TRBV12-4,TRBD1,TRBJ1-2,NA,TGTGCCAGCAGTTTACAGGGGGTCGATGGCTACACCTTC,CASSLQGVDGYTF
17,TRBV6-2/TRBV6-3,TRBD1,TRBJ2-3,NA,TGTGCCAGCAGAACTCGGGACAGGGGGCCCAGCACAGATACGCAGTATTTT,CASRTRDRGPSTDTQYF
16,TRBV7-9,TRBD1,TRBJ2-2,many,TGTGCCAGCAGCTTACAGGGCAGGGGGCGAACCGGGGAGCTGTTTTTT,CASSLQGRGRTGELFF
17,TRBV29-1,TRBD1,TRBJ2-5,NA,TGCAGCGTTGAAGACTTTTACGGGACAGCAAAATCAGAGACCCAGTACTTC,CSVEDFYGTAKSETQYF
15,TRBV2,TRBD1,TRBJ1-1,many,TGTGCCAGCAGTGATGGAGGGACAGCAGAAATTGAAGCTTTCTTT,CASSDGGTAEIEAFF
14,TRBV6-2/TRBV6-3,TRBD2,TRBJ2-1,NA,TGTGCCAGCCAACGACTAGCGGGAGTTCACGAGCAGTTCTTC,CASQRLAGVHEQFF
13,TRBV20-1,NA,TRBJ2-3,NA,TGCAGTGCCCCAGGCCTGGGCACAGATACGCAGTATTTT,CSAPGLGTDTQYF
13,TRBV18,NA,TRBJ1-5,few,TGTGCCAGCTCATCGACCGGGGATCAGCCCCAGCATTTT,CASSSTGDQPQHF
13,TRBV19,NA,TRBJ1-4,many,TGTGCCAGTACTCCGGGACAAAATGAAAAACTGTTTTTT,CASTPGQNEKLFF
13,TRBV15,NA,TRBJ2-5,many,TGTGCCACCAGTCGAGCGGTACAAGAGACCCAGTACTTC,CATSRAVQETQYF
14,TRBV6-5,NA,TRBJ1-5,many,TGTGCCAGCAGCCCTGGGGGTAACGGTCAGCCCCAGCATTTT,CASSPGGNGQPQHF
15,TRBV28,NA,TRBJ2-3,many,TGTGCCAGCAGTTTCCGGGGGAGTAGCACAGATACGCAGTATTTT,CASSFRGSSTDTQYF
9,TRBV29-1,NA,TRBJ1-2,few,TGCAGCGTTGATCCCGGCTACACCTTC,CSVDPGYTF
15,TRBV29-1,NA,TRBJ1-2,few,TGCAGCGTTGACAAGACTGAGACAGTTTACTATGGCTACACCTTC,CSVDKTETVYYGYTF
15,TRBV5-6,TRBD1,TRBJ1-2,few,TGTGCCAGCAGCTTGATGCAGGGGGGCATATATGGCTACACCTTC,CASSLMQGGIYGYTF
13,TRBV9,NA,TRBJ2-1,NA,TGTGCCAGCAGTGGCGTCGGACGCAATGAGCAGTTCTTC,CASSGVGRNEQFF
17,TRBV6-2/TRBV6-3,NA,TRBJ2-2,many,TGTGCCAGCAGCCCCCACGGGGTAGGGGGGAACACCGGGGAGCTGTTTTTT,CASSPHGVGGNTGELFF
16,TRBV7-9,NA,TRBJ2-7,NA,TGTGCCAGCAGCCCTCCACCCCGTCACAGCCCCTACGAGCAGTACTTC,CASSPPPRHSPYEQYF
12,TRBV6-6,NA,TRBJ2-5,few,TGTGCCAGCAGTTATGGGGAAGAGACCCAGTACTTC,CASSYGEETQYF
16,TRBV7-2,NA,TRBJ2-1,few,TGTGCCAGCAGCCTCCACTTTGACGGGATAATTAATGAGCAGTTCTTC,CASSLHFDGIINEQFF
15,TRBV12-3/TRBV12-4,TRBD1,TRBJ1-1,few,TGTGCCAGCAGTTCGACAGGGTACATGAACACTGAAGCTTTCTTT,CASSSTGYMNTEAFF
14,TRBV18,NA,TRBJ2-7,many,TGTGCCAGCTCACCGGACGGCATCCGTTACGAGCAGTACTTC,CASSPDGIRYEQYF
12,TRBV11-2,NA,TRBJ2-3,medium-sized,TGTGCCAGCAGCCGGGACCGCACCGACTGGTATTTT,CASSRDRTDWYF
13,TRBV20-1,TRBD1,TRBJ2-5,NA,TGCAGTGCTCAAAGGACAGGCGGCAAGACCCAGTACTTC,CSAQRTGGKTQYF
15,TRBV19,NA,TRBJ1-5,many,TGTGCCAGTAGCCCGGCACGGCAGGGAGGTCAGCCCCAGCATTTT,CASSPARQGGQPQHF
15,TRBV4-3,TRBD2,TRBJ2-7,few,TGCGCCAGCAGCCAAGCTTTATGGACTAGCGCCGAGCAGTACTTC,CASSQALWTSAEQYF
13,TRBV7-8,NA,TRBJ2-1,many,TGTGCCAGCAGCCCGCCCGCAAAAAATGAGCAGTTCTTC,CASSPPAKNEQFF
21,TRBV6-6,TRBD2,TRBJ2-5,many,TGTGCCAGCAGCTCCACCCCCGGGACTAGCGGGACTCTACGTCGCCAAGAGACCCAGTACTTC,CASSSTPGTSGTLRRQETQYF
13,TRBV7-2,NA,TRBJ1-2,many,TGTGCCAGCAGCCCTTATAAGGTCTATGGCTACACCTTC,CASSPYKVYGYTF
15,TRBV5-4,TRBD1,TRBJ2-1,few,TGTGCCAGCAGCTTGTACCAGGGGGCCTACAATGAGCAGTTCTTC,CASSLYQGAYNEQFF
13,TRBV6-2/TRBV6-3,NA,TRBJ2-5,NA,TGTGCCAGCAGTCGGCGATTGCAAGAGACCCAGTACTTC,CASSRRLQETQYF
16,TRBV28,TRBD2,TRBJ2-5,NA,TGTGCCAGCACCCTAGGGCGCAGGGAGGGGAGAGAGACCCAGTACTTC,CASTLGRREGRETQYF
15,TRBV11-2,TRBD1,TRBJ1-2,NA,TGTGCCAGCACCCGGACAGGGGCGGCTAACTATGGCTACACCTTC,CASTRTGAANYGYTF
16,TRBV29-1,TRBD1,TRBJ2-5,many,TGCAGCGTTGATGGTGAATGGTTGGGACAGGAAGAGACCCAGTACTTC,CSVDGEWLGQEETQYF
14,TRBV9,NA,TRBJ1-1,few,TGTGCCAGCAGCGAGCGGGGCCAGAACACTGAAGCTTTCTTT,CASSERGQNTEAFF
14,TRBV7-2,TRBD1,TRBJ1-4,many,TGTGCCAGCAGCACGGACAGGACTAATGAAAAACTGTTTTTT,CASSTDRTNEKLFF